This T cell receptor beta chain was identified during a study of vaccination effects on CD4 cells after COVID-19. About this clone itself: The antigen remains unidentified.

Findings and caveats of the study: No early post-infection timepoints were available in the study, which also included few convalescent patients. Infection- and vaccine-induced clones contracted markedly late after vaccination.

Sequencing was performed with immunoSEQ multiplex PCR; in TCRdb, only in-frame clones are kept and a portion is missing. The sample contains more than 30,000 clones, approximately 68% of which appear only once. CDR1 is LGHNA and CDR2 is YSLEER in the germline V gene. The CDR3 spans 13 residues. Deletions cut 1 base from V and 4 bases from J, with 8 bases between. Within the ViraFEST assay, antigen-specific CD4+ T cells underwent expansion with viral peptide pools prior to sequencing. The authors isolated CD4+ T cells after around nine days of culture. The chain recombines TRBV4-3 with TRBJ2-7, with no clear D. The clonotype was recovered from a human donor who received a COVID-19 vaccine. The input for sequencing was CD4+ T cells from PBMCs cultured with HCoV-229E spike peptides, taken before COVID-19 vaccination. As DNA, the CDR3 is TGCGCCAGCAGCCAAGCGGTGGGATACGAGCAGTACTTC. This translates into CASSQAVGYEQYF.